One and the same sample provided the 10 T cell receptor beta chains below, sequenced in a study of shared clonotypes between healthy human individuals. Profiled with immunoSEQ multiplex PCR; TCRdb holds only in-frame clones, not every one. The table lists roughly 2.2 million clones, 85% to 95% of them singletons, with about 0.41% in the top ten. Sequenced: naive CD4+ T cells from PBMCs. Subset denoted: CD45RA+ positively selected. The receptors derive from a young man in good health. Some clones in this sample may be carry-over from other donors' samples.

V usage is TRBV29-1 and J usage is TRBJ2-3; a weak D match, TRBD2 (5 bases). Germline V CDR1 and CDR2: SQVTM, ANQGSEA. There are 14 residues in the CDR3. The ends were cut back, 5 bases at V and 2 bases at J, with 14 bases in the middle. The chain's CDR3 is CSVRDYRFTDTQYF. Here the CDR3 DNA reads TGCAGCGTTCGGGATTATCGATTCACAGATACGCAGTATTTT.

This chain links TRBV29-1 with TRBJ2-5; TRBD1 aligns across 7 bases. The CDR3 consists of 13 residues. Germline CDR1 and CDR2: SQVTM and ANQGSEA. Trimming took 6 bases from V and 0 from J; bases not matched to a gene: 4. The CDR3 coding sequence is TGCAGCGTCCGAGGGGGCAACCAAGAGACCCAGTACTTC. It codes for CSVRGGNQETQYF.

Only a few counts were recorded for this clone. The V and J genes are TRBV27 and TRBJ1-2; possibly TRBD1 for D (5 bases). This CDR3 region has 17 residues. Trimming cost V 4 bases and J 7 bases, with 25 bases left between them. Germline V gene sequence: CDR1 MNHEY, CDR2 SMNVEV (reference sequence). In DNA form, the CDR3 reads TGTGCCAGCAGTTACATTCCGGGACCCATGACTACGGGTGGCTACACCTTC. Translation: CASSYIPGPMTTGGYTF.

The chain combines TRBV6-1 with TRBJ1-1, with unresolved D. Between the trimmed V and J ends, which lost 6 bases and 5 bases, there was a span of 7 bases. The CDR3 runs to 11 residues. CDR1 is MNHNS and CDR2 is SASEGT in the germline V gene. CDR3 DNA sequence: TGTGCCAGCAGGACTACTACTGAAGCTTTCTTT. Translation gives CASRTTTEAFF.

J is TRBJ2-6 and V is TRBV7-6; D is ambiguous. The CDR3 runs to 14 residues. Germline assignment: CDR1 SGHVS and CDR2 FNYEAQ. Trimming removed 10 bases from V and 0 bases from J, with 10 bases in between. CDR3 nucleotides: TGTGCCATCCTTGGGTACTCTGGGGCCAACGTCCTGACTTTC. As protein: CAILGYSGANVLTF.

The chain joins TRBV29-1 to TRBJ1-5; 8 bases align to TRBD1. The germline gives CDR1 SQVTM, CDR2 ANQGSEA. This CDR3 comprises 13 residues. Unmatched junction bases numbered 5, after V lost 7 bases and J lost 3 bases. The CDR3 protein is CSARQGSNQPQHF. The DNA of the CDR3 is TGCAGCGCAAGACAGGGGTCCAATCAGCCCCAGCATTTT.

This chain uses TRBV28 with TRBJ1-4, with a possible D match to TRBD1 (6 bases). Trimming left V 2 bases short and J 4 bases short, with 20 bases between. CDR1 MDHEN and CDR2 SYDVKM come from the germline V gene. The CDR3 length is 18 residues. The CDR3 sequence: CASSLPNAGQPYNEKLFF. CDR3 DNA: TGTGCCAGCAGTTTACCTAATGCCGGACAGCCTTATAATGAAAAACTGTTTTTT.

The chain carries TRBV2 and TRBJ2-3, with 13 bases identical to TRBD2. V lost 4 bases and J lost 4; bases outside the gene matches: 5. The CDR3 is 16 residues long. Germline V CDR1 and CDR2: SNHLY, FYNNEI. CDR3 nucleotides: TGTGCCAGCAGTGGCAGGACTAGCGGGAGTTCAGATACGCAGTATTTT. Encoded protein: CASSGRTSGSSDTQYF.

The chain combines TRBV30 with TRBJ2-3; D is uncertain. There are 12 residues in the CDR3. Germline V lookup: CDR1 GTSNPN, CDR2 SVGIG (reference sequence). V was cut by 5 bases and J by 14 bases, with 20 bases left in between. The CDR3 nucleotides are TGTGCCTGGTCCGAAGGAATCGGGTATCCGTATTTT. It codes for CAWSEGIGYPYF.

The J gene is TRBJ2-5, the V gene TRBV2, with D unclear. Per the germline V gene, CDR1 is SNHLY and CDR2 is FYNNEI. V lost 6 bases and J 3 bases, leaving 8 bases between the germline ends. The length of the CDR3 is 12 residues. The DNA of the CDR3 is TGTGCCAGCAGCCTATACGAAGAGACCCAGTACTTC. It translates to CASSLYEETQYF.